These 32 T cell receptor beta chains were sequenced from one sample in a study of T cell responses to AZD1222 COVID-19 vaccine. Only in-frame clones appear in the TCRdb table, and some are missing; sequencing was by immunoSEQ multiplex PCR. Found here are 150,000 to 200,000 clones, over 90% of them singletons; the top ten hold 3% to 5%. The material was peripheral blood, obtained on day 0 of AZD1222 vaccination. These receptors all come from an adult in good health.

The gene calls are TRBV18 and TRBJ1-1; D is perhaps TRBD1 (5 bases). Trimming removed 3 bases at V and 5 bases at J, with 16 bases between. This CDR3 region has 15 residues. Germline lookup yields CDR1 KGHSH and CDR2 LQKENI. The CDR3: CASSPRGGSRTEAFF. In nucleotides, the CDR3 is TGTGCCAGCTCACCGCGGGGGGGAAGTCGGACTGAAGCTTTCTTT. Full variable domain (missing parts from reference TRBV18 and TRBJ1-1): NAGVMQNPRHLVRRRGQEARLRCSPMKGHSHVYWYRQLPEEGLKFMVYLQKENIIDESGMPKERFSAEFPKEGPSILRIQQVVRGDSAAYFCASSPRGGSRTEAFFGQGTRLTVV.

The chain joins TRBV19 to TRBJ1-6; D gene uncertain. Germline V gives CDR1 LNHDA, CDR2 SQIVND (reference sequence). Trimming removed 5 bases from V and 5 bases from J, with 4 bases in between. The CDR3 is 12 amino acids. CDR3 residues: CASSLHNSPLHF. The CDR3 DNA is TGTGCCAGTAGTCTCCATAATTCACCCCTCCACTTT.

This chain joins TRBV9 and TRBJ2-4; weak D call: TRBD1 (8 bases). The CDR3 loop spans 14 amino acids. The germline V and J ends were trimmed by 4 bases and 11 bases, with 19 bases remaining between them. CDR1 is SGDLS, CDR2 YYNGEE, per germline. CDR3 loop: CASSPRGRGGVQYF. The CDR3 DNA follows: TGTGCCAGCAGCCCCAGGGGGCGCGGGGGCGTTCAGTACTTC.

The V call is TRBV15, the J call TRBJ2-7; TRBD1 matches 8 bases. The V segment lost 7 bases and the J segment 0 bases; nucleotides outside the gene matches: 5. This CDR3 contains 14 residues. The V gene's germline CDR1 is LNHNV and CDR2 YYDKDF (reference sequence). The CDR3 region is CATKRTGSSYEQYF. DNA of the CDR3: TGTGCCACCAAAAGGACAGGGAGCTCCTACGAGCAGTACTTC.

This clone was seen only a few times. V is TRBV29-1 and J is TRBJ1-2, with TRBD1 matching over 8 bases. The V segment lost 6 bases and the J segment 7 bases; nucleotides outside the gene matches: 10. The germline CDR1 and CDR2 sequences are SQVTM and ANQGSEA. This CDR3 has 13 residues. CDR3 residues: CSVDHGQGLGYTF. The CDR3 DNA reads TGCAGCGTGGATCACGGACAGGGCCTTGGCTACACCTTC.

V usage is TRBV25-1 and J usage is TRBJ1-6, with a possible D match to TRBD1 (6 bases). The CDR3 is 14 residues long. V dropped 5 bases and J dropped 4 bases, with 9 bases sitting between them. Germline loops: CDR1 MGHDK, CDR2 SYGVNS. CDR3 coding DNA: TGTGCCAGCAGTAGACAGGCGTATAATTCACCCCTCCACTTT. Its translation is CASSRQAYNSPLHF.

The chain is built from TRBV3-1 (or the pseudogene TRBV3-2) and TRBJ2-1, with TRBD2 as a possible D gene (5 bases). CDR1 LGHDT and CDR2 YNNKEL come from the germline V gene (reference sequence). CDR3 length equals 12 residues. V shed 5 bases and J shed 8 bases, with 10 bases lying between them. CDR3 nucleotides: TGTGCCAGCAGCGGAGGTAGAGATGAGCAGTTCTTC. Translating it yields CASSGGRDEQFF.

The chain has TRBV15 and TRBJ2-2; weak D call: TRBD2 (6 bases). Germline assignment: CDR1 LNHNV and CDR2 YYDKDF (reference sequence). Trimming cost V 3 bases and J 1 base, with 18 bases left between them. The CDR3 has 18 amino acids. The CDR3 is CATSRDKLAPMNTGELFF. CDR3 bases: TGTGCCACCAGCAGGGATAAGCTAGCGCCTATGAACACCGGGGAGCTGTTTTTT. The whole variable domain, filled in from reference TRBV15 and TRBJ2-2, reads DAMVIQNPRYQVTQFGKPVTLSCSQTLNHNVMYWYQQKSSQAPKLLFHYYDKDFNNEADTPDNFQSRRPNTSFCFLDIRSPGLGDTAMYLCATSRDKLAPMNTGELFFGEGSRLTVL.

The chain carries TRBV19 and TRBJ1-5; unclear D gene. The germline V gene has CDR1 LNHDA and CDR2 SQIVND (reference sequence). This CDR3 is 16 amino acids long. V was pared by 3 bases and J by 5 bases, with 17 bases between. CDR3 region: CASSIFRRGPDQPQHF. Written as DNA, the CDR3 is TGTGCCAGTAGTATTTTTCGCAGAGGCCCGGATCAGCCCCAGCATTTT.

This clone was seen once. V gene TRBV6-6 combines with J gene TRBJ2-1; TRBD1 agrees at 7 bases. The length of the CDR3 is 15 residues. The V segment lost 0 bases and the J segment 2 bases; nucleotides outside the gene matches: 1. CDR1 and CDR2 from the germline V gene are MNHNY and SVGAGI (reference sequence). CDR3 region: CASSYSDRAYNEQFF. CDR3 DNA: TGTGCCAGCAGTTACTCCGACAGGGCCTACAATGAGCAGTTCTTC.

This clone was detected a few times. J is TRBJ2-7 and V is TRBV7-9; no clear D gene. Germline V CDR1 and CDR2: SEHNR, FQNEAQ (reference sequence). This CDR3 is built from 15 residues. V gave up 4 bases and J gave up 1 base, with 14 bases separating them. The CDR3 here is CASSSNTGPSYEQYF. In DNA form, the CDR3 reads TGTGCCAGCAGCTCTAATACCGGGCCTTCCTACGAGCAGTACTTC.

The V call is TRBV29-1, the J call TRBJ2-3; 8 bases agree with TRBD1. The CDR3 is 14 residues long. Trimming at V came to 7 bases and at J to 6 bases, leaving 12 bases not matched to a gene. Per germline, CDR1 SQVTM and CDR2 ANQGSEA. CDR3 region: CSAETQGAYDTQYF. The CDR3 coding sequence is TGCAGCGCGGAAACCCAGGGGGCATATGATACGCAGTATTTT.

The chain couples TRBV15 to TRBJ1-3; D may be TRBD1 (6 bases). This CDR3 has 14 amino acids. V dropped 3 bases and J dropped 0 bases, with 6 bases sitting between them. CDR1 is LNHNV and CDR2 is YYDKDF in the germline V gene (reference sequence). DNA of the CDR3: TGTGCCACCAGCAGGGACAGCTCTGGAAACACCATATATTTT. This sequence encodes CATSRDSSGNTIYF.

In nucleotides, the CDR3 is TGTGCCAGCAGCTCCGGGACTAGCGATAGCACAGATACGCAGTATTTT. Encoded protein: CASSSGTSDSTDTQYF. The rearrangement joins TRBV9 to TRBJ2-3, with 10 bases identical to TRBD2. This CDR3 has 16 amino acids. J was trimmed by 0 bases and V by 4 bases; bases with no gene match: 5. The V gene's germline CDR1 is SGDLS and CDR2 YYNGEE.

The rearrangement uses TRBV5-5 and TRBJ1-4; a possible D gene is TRBD1 (5 bases). Germline CDR1 is SGHKS and CDR2 is YYEKEE (reference sequence). V lost 3 bases and J lost 6, with 15 bases in between. The CDR3 has 15 residues. In DNA form, the CDR3 reads TGTGCCAGCAGCTCACCGACAGTATTCGATGAAAAACTGTTTTTT. Amino acids: CASSSPTVFDEKLFF.

The rearrangement joins TRBV24-1 to TRBJ1-2; D might be TRBD1 (5 bases). V lost 8 bases to trimming and J lost 5 bases, with 14 bases between them. The CDR3 sequence is 13 residues long. Looked up from germline, CDR1 is KGHDR and CDR2 is SFDVKD. The CDR3 sequence: CATIYGGDYGYTF. Here the CDR3 DNA reads TGTGCCACCATCTATGGAGGGGATTATGGCTACACCTTC.

V gene TRBV9 combines with J gene TRBJ2-7; 8 bases match TRBD1. The germline CDR1 and CDR2 sequences are SGDLS and YYNGEE. J was trimmed by 4 bases and V by 3 bases; bases with no gene match: 6. This CDR3 spans 14 amino acids. The CDR3 here is CASSARDRQYEQYF. The CDR3 nucleotides are TGTGCCAGCAGCGCCCGGGACAGGCAATACGAGCAGTACTTC. Looking up the rest from reference TRBV9 and TRBJ2-7 gives the full variable domain: DSGVTQTPKHLITATGQRVTLRCSPRSGDLSVYWYQQSLDQGLQFLIQYYNGEERAKGNILERFSAQQFPDLHSELNLSSLELGDSALYFCASSARDRQYEQYFGPGTRLTVT.

The CDR3: CASSFQGGVYNEQFF. CDR3 sequence (DNA): TGCGCCAGCAGCTTTCAAGGGGGGGTATACAATGAGCAGTTCTTC. This sequence joins TRBV5-1 and TRBJ2-1; maybe TRBD2 (7 bases). Germline CDR1 is SGHRS and CDR2 is YFSETQ. Trimming shortened V by 2 bases and J by 4 bases, and 13 bases separated the two germline ends. The CDR3 contains 15 residues.

The V call is TRBV6-2 or TRBV6-3, the J call TRBJ1-1; D is unclear. Per the germline V gene, CDR1 is MNHEY and CDR2 is SVGEGT. The CDR3 extends over 11 amino acids. Trimming took off 6 bases at V and 5 bases at J, with 7 bases between the two ends. CDR3 coding DNA: TGTGCCAGCAGCTCCGTGACTGAAGCTTTCTTT. Protein: CASSSVTEAFF.

V gene TRBV4-1 combines with J gene TRBJ2-7, with a tentative D call TRBD2 (5 bases). Germline V gene sequence: CDR1 MGHRA, CDR2 YSYEKL. The CDR3 loop spans 15 amino acids. V lost 1 base and J 0 bases, leaving 10 bases between the germline ends. Written as DNA, the CDR3 is TGCGCCAGCAGCCAAGCAGGCGGGCCCTCCTACGAGCAGTACTTC. Its translation: CASSQAGGPSYEQYF.

The sample holds one count of this clone. The identical CDR3 is also encoded by other nucleotide sequences in the sample. The chain has TRBV5-5 and TRBJ1-1; D is unresolved. This CDR3 spans 11 amino acids. Trimming shortened V by 4 bases and J by 2 bases, and 3 bases separated the two germline ends. Germline CDR1 is SGHKS and CDR2 is YYEKEE (reference sequence). CDR3 sequence (DNA): TGTGCCAGCAGCCTAAACACTGAAGCTTTCTTT. Translation: CASSLNTEAFF.

The rearrangement uses TRBV19 and TRBJ2-2; 8 bases are a match to TRBD2. The CDR3 totals 15 residues. V was clipped by 6 bases and J by 7 bases; unmatched bases: 10. CDR1 and CDR2 (germline): LNHDA, SQIVND (reference sequence). The CDR3 DNA is TGTGCCAGTAGATCCAGCGGGAGCGGGGGCGGGGAGCTGTTTTTT. Encoded protein: CASRSSGSGGGELFF.

This clone was counted a few times. The J gene is TRBJ1-5, the V gene TRBV19; D possibly corresponds to TRBD1 (5 bases). This CDR3 contains 19 residues. The V end lost 4 bases, the J end lost 0 bases, and 22 bases lay between the germline ends. The germline V gene has CDR1 LNHDA and CDR2 SQIVND (reference sequence). CDR3 in DNA: TGTGCCAGTAGTACCTCGGGACGGAGGGGTCCCTATAGCAATCAGCCCCAGCATTTT. This encodes CASSTSGRRGPYSNQPQHF.

The chain links TRBV6-5 to TRBJ1-1, with TRBD1 as a possible D gene (6 bases). Germline V gives CDR1 MNHEY, CDR2 SVGAGI. The CDR3 covers 14 residues. V was clipped by 5 bases and J by 6 bases, with 16 bases between them. The CDR3 loop is CASSLTGPPSEAFF. The CDR3 DNA is TGTGCCAGCAGTCTGACAGGCCCCCCTTCTGAAGCTTTCTTT.

The chain has TRBV29-1 and TRBJ2-7; TRBD1 agrees at 8 bases. The junction had 4 bases not matched to a gene; V was cut back by 7 bases and J by 2 bases. Germline values: CDR1 SQVTM, CDR2 ANQGSEA. CDR3 size: 12 residues. The CDR3 sequence: CSAGQGAYEQYF. The CDR3 DNA reads as TGCAGCGCCGGACAGGGCGCCTACGAGCAGTACTTC.

This rearrangement joins TRBV3-1 (or the pseudogene TRBV3-2) to TRBJ2-7, with D hard to call. CDR1 is LGHDT, CDR2 YNNKEL, per germline (reference sequence). The CDR3 runs 14 residues. V lost 2 bases and J 2 bases, leaving 10 bases between the germline ends. The CDR3 spells CASSQFPKTYEQYF. The CDR3, as DNA: TGTGCCAGCAGCCAATTCCCTAAGACCTACGAGCAGTACTTC.

The genes are TRBV19 and TRBJ1-6; D gene ambiguous. V gave up 2 bases and J gave up 5 bases, with 4 bases separating them. CDR1 and CDR2 (germline): LNHDA, SQIVND (reference sequence). The CDR3 consists of 13 residues. CDR3 in DNA: TGTGCCAGTAGTATACAGGATAATTCACCCCTCCACTTT. It is translated as CASSIQDNSPLHF.

The CDR3 loop is CASSAGGASYEQYF. DNA for the CDR3: TGTGCCAGCAGCGCAGGGGGCGCGTCCTACGAGCAGTACTTC. J is TRBJ2-7 and V is TRBV7-2; 8 nucleotides match TRBD1. Germline CDR1 and CDR2: SGHTA and FQGNSA. The V gene end was trimmed by 5 bases and the J gene end by 1 base; junction bases not matched to a gene: 4. The CDR3 is made up of 14 amino acids.

CDR3 region: CASSGGWAIGNTIYF. CDR3 in DNA: TGTGCCAGCAGCGGTGGATGGGCTATTGGAAACACCATATATTTT. V gene TRBV9 combines with J gene TRBJ1-3; no clear D gene. Germline CDR1 SGDLS, CDR2 YYNGEE. The germline V and J ends were trimmed by 3 bases and 3 bases, with 13 bases remaining between them. This CDR3 has 15 amino acids.

The chain recombines TRBV5-1 with TRBJ2-3; D is unresolved. Germline V gene data show CDR1 as SGHRS and CDR2 as YFSETQ. This CDR3 spans 16 amino acids. The V end lost 0 bases, the J end lost 3 bases, and 14 bases lay between the germline ends. The CDR3 protein is CASSLGAAGPTDTQYF. The CDR3 DNA sequence: TGCGCCAGCAGCTTGGGTGCCGCCGGCCCAACAGATACGCAGTATTTT. Filled out from reference TRBV5-1 and TRBJ2-3, the complete variable domain reads KAGVTQTPRYLIKTRGQQVTLSCSPISGHRSVSWYQQTPGQGLQFLFEYFSETQRNKGNFPGRFSGRQFSNSRSEMNVSTLELGDSALYLCASSLGAAGPTDTQYFGPGTRLTVL.

V and J are TRBV29-1 and TRBJ1-1; D is perhaps TRBD1 (6 bases). From germline, CDR1 is SQVTM and CDR2 ANQGSEA. The V gene lost 7 bases and the J gene lost 1 base, with 10 bases spanning the gap. There are 12 residues in the CDR3. For the CDR3, the DNA is TGCAGCGGGGTGACAGGGAACACTGAAGCTTTCTTT. It codes for CSGVTGNTEAFF.

The chain carries TRBV27 and TRBJ1-5, with D unresolved. The CDR3 has 15 amino acids. V lost 6 bases, J lost 3 bases, and 15 bases lay in between. The germline V gene has CDR1 MNHEY and CDR2 SMNVEV (reference sequence). CDR3 DNA sequence: TGTGCCAGCAGACTCGCGACGGCGGTCAATCAGCCCCAGCATTTT. This translates into CASRLATAVNQPQHF.